This entry features one T cell receptor (beta chain) sequence. The data are from a study of technical replicates of blood from a handful of donors. The protocol was immunoSEQ multiplex PCR, while the TCRdb copy is restricted to in-frame clones and leaves out a portion. Among over 50,000 clones listed, about 91% were seen once. The sequence derives from a human donor in good health. Some clones in this sample may be carry-over from other donors' samples. The sample taken for sequencing was PBMCs.

The CDR3 reads CASSRGQGGRQPQHF. The DNA of the CDR3 is TGTGCCAGCAGTCGTGGACAGGGCGGCCGTCAGCCCCAGCATTTT. The chain employs TRBV2 and TRBJ1-5, with 8 bases lining up with TRBD1. This CDR3 is built from 15 residues. The J segment lost 6 bases and the V segment lost 5 bases, leaving 9 bases of the junction unmatched. Per the germline V gene, CDR1 is SNHLY and CDR2 is FYNNEI.